The clone carrying this T cell receptor (beta chain) was counted once. Its target is unknown. V trimming: 2 bases; J trimming: 2 bases; junction bases outside the gene matches: 4. CDR3 length: 16 residues. Germline V lookup: CDR1 SGHRS, CDR2 YFSETQ. The sample belongs to a study of cytomegalovirus exposure and HLA in healthy donors. Whole-study results and caveats: Later, an analysis found that common viral pathogens appeared to be linked with several of the most significant clusters.

With 60 Vbeta and 13 Jbeta primers, the PCR was carried out. Here immunoSEQ multiplex PCR was the method, and the copy in TCRdb shows in-frame clones only, minus some. The sample comprises about 97,000 clones, 76% of which are singletons, and 4.1% rests with the top ten. The clonotype comes from a man aged 40-55 years in good health and CMV-seronegative. The V gene is TRBV5-1, the J gene TRBJ2-3; 11 bases agree with TRBD2. Sequenced: PBMCs. CDR3 coding DNA: TGCGCCAGCAGCTTACTAGCGGGGGACCCCACAGATACGCAGTATTTT. Translating gives CASSLLAGDPTDTQYF.